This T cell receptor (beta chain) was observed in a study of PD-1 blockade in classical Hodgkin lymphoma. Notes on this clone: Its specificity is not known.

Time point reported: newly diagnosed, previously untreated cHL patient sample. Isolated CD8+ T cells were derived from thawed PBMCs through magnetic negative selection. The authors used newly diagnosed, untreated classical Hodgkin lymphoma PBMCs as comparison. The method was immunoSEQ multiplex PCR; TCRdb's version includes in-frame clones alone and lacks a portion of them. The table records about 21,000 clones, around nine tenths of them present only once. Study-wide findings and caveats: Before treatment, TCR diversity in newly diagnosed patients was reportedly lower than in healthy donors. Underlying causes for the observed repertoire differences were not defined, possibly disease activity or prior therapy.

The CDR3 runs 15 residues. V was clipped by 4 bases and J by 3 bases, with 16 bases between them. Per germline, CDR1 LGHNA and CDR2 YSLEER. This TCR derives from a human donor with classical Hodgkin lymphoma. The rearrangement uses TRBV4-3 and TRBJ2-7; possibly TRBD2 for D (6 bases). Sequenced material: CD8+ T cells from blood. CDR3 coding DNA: TGCGCCAGCAGCCCTTTAGGAGGGGATGACTACGAGCAGTACTTC. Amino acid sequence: CASSPLGGDDYEQYF.